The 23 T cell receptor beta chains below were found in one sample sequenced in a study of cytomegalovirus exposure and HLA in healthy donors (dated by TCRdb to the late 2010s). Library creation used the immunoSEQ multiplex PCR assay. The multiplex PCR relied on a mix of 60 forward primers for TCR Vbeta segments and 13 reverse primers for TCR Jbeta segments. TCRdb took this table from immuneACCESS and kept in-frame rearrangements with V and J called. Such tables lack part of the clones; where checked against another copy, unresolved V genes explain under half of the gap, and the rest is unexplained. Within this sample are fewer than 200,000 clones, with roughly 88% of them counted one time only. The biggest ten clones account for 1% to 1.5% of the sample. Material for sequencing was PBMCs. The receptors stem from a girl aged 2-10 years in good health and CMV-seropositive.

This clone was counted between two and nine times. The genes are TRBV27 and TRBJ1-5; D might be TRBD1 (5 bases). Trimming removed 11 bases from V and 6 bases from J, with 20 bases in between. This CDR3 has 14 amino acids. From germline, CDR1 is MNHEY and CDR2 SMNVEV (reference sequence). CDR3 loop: CARRAAGRIQPQHF. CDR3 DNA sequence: TGTGCCCGACGGGCCGCAGGGCGCATTCAGCCCCAGCATTTT.

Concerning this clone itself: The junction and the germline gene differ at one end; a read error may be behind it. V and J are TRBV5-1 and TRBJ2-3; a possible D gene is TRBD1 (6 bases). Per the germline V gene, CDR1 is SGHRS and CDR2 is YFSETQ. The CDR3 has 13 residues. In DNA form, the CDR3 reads TGCGCCAGCAGATTGGGGGCCGCAGATACGCAGTATTTT. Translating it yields CASRLGAADTQYF.

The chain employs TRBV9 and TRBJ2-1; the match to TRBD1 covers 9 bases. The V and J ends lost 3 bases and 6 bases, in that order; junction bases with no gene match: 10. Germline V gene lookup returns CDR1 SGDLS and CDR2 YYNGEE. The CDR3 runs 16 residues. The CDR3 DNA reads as TGTGCCAGCAGCGCCCCGGGACAGGGAGTAGCCAATGAGCAGTTCTTC. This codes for CASSAPGQGVANEQFF.

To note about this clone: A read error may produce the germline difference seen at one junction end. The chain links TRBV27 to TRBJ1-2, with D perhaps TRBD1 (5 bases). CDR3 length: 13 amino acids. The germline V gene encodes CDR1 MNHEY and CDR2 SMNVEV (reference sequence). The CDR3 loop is CASSPSGNYGCTF. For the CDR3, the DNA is TGTGCCAGCAGTCCTTCAGGGAACTATGGCTGCACCTTC.

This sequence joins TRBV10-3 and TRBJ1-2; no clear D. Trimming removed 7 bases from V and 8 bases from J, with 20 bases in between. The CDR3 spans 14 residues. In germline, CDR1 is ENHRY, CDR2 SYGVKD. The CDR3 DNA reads TGTGCCATCAAGGCCGGCCTGCCCACGGGGGGCTACACCTTC. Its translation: CAIKAGLPTGGYTF.

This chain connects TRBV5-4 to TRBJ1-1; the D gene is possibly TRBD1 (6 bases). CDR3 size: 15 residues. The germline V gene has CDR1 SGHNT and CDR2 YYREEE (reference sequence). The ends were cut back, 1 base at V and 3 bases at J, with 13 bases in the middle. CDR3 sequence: CASSLNRVAYTEAFF. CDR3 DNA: TGTGCCAGCAGCTTGAACAGGGTGGCGTACACTGAAGCTTTCTTT. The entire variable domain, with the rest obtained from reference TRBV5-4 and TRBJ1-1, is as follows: ETGVTQSPTHLIKTRGQQVTLRCSSQSGHNTVSWYQQALGQGPQFIFQYYREEENGRGNFPPRFSGLQFPNYSSELNVNALELDDSALYLCASSLNRVAYTEAFFGQGTRLTVV.

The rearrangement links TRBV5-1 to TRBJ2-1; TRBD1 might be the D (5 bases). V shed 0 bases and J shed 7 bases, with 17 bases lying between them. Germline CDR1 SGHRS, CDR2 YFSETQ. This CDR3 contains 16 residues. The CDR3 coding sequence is TGCGCCAGCAGCTTGGCTTCCCTCACAGGCGAAAATGAGCAGTTCTTC. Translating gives CASSLASLTGENEQFF.

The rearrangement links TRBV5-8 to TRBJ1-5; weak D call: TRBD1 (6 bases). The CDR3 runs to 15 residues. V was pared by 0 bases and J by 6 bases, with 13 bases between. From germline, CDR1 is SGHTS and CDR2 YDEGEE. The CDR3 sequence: CASSLVRRGIQPQHF. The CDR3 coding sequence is TGTGCCAGCAGCTTGGTGCGCAGGGGAATTCAGCCCCAGCATTTT.

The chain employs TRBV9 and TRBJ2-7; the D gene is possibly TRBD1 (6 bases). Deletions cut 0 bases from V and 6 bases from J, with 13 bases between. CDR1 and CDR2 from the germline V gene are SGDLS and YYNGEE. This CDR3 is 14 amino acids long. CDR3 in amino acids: CASSVEQGFSEQYF. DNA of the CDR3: TGTGCCAGCAGCGTAGAACAGGGATTCAGCGAGCAGTACTTC.

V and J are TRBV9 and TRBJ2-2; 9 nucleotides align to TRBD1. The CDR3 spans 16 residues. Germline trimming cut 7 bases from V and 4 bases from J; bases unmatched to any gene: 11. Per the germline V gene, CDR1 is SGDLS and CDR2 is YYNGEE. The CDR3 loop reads CASGKTGGGITGELFF. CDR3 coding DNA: TGTGCCAGCGGCAAAACAGGGGGCGGGATCACCGGGGAGCTGTTTTTT.

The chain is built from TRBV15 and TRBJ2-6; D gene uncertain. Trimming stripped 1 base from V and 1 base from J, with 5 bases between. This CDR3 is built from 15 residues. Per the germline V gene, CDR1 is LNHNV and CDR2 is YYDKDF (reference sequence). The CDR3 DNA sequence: TGTGCCACCAGCAGAGTCCTTTCTGGGGCCAACGTCCTGACTTTC. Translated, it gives CATSRVLSGANVLTF.

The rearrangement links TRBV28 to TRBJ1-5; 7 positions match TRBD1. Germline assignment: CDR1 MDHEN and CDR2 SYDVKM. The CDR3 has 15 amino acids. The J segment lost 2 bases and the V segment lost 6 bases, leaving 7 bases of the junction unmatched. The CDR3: CASSYRGQGNQPQHF. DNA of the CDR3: TGTGCCAGCAGCTATAGAGGACAGGGCAATCAGCCCCAGCATTTT.

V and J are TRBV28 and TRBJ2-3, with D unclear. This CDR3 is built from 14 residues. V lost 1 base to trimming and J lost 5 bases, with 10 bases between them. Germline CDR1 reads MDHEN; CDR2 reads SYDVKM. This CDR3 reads CASSLSVARDTQYF. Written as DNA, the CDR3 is TGTGCCAGCAGTTTATCGGTTGCGCGAGATACGCAGTATTTT.

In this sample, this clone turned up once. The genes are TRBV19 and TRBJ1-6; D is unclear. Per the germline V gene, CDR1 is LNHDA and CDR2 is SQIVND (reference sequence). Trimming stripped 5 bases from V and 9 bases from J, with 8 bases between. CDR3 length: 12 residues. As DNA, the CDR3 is TGTGCCAGTAGTCCGCGGGGTTCACCCCTCCACTTT. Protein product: CASSPRGSPLHF.

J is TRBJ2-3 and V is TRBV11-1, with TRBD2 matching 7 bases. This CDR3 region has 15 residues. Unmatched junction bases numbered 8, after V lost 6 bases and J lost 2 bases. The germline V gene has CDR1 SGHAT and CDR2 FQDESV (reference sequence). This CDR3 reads CASRRASGPTDTQYF. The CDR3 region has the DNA TGTGCCAGCAGAAGGGCTAGCGGCCCCACAGATACGCAGTATTTT. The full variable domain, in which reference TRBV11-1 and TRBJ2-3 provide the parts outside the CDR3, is EAEVAQSPRYKITEKSQAVAFWCDPISGHATLYWYRQILGQGPELLVQFQDESVVDDSQLPKDRFSAERLKGVDSTLKIQPAELGDSAMYLCASRRASGPTDTQYFGPGTRLTVL.

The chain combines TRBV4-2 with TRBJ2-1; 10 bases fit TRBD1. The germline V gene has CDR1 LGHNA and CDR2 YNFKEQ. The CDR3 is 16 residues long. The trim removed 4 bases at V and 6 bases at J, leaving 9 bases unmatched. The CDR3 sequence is CASSLRRTGGSNEQFF. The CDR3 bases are TGTGCCAGCAGCCTTAGACGGACAGGGGGTTCCAATGAGCAGTTCTTC.

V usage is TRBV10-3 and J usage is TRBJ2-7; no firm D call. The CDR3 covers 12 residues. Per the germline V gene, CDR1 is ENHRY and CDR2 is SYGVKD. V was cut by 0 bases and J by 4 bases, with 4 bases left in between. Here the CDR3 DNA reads TGTGCCATCAGTGAGTCCGGGTACGAGCAGTACTTC. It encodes CAISESGYEQYF.

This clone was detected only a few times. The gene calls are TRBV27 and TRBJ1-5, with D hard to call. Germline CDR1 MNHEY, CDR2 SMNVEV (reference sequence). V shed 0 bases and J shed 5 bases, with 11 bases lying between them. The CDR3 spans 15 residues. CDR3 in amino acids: CASSLSWQRDQPQHF. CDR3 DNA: TGTGCCAGCAGTTTATCGTGGCAGAGGGATCAGCCCCAGCATTTT.

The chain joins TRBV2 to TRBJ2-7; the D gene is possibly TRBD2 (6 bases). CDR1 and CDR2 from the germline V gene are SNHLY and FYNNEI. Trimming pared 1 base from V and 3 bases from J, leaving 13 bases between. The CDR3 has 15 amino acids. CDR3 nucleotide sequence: TGTGCCAGCAGTGAAGTGTCTAGCGCGTACTACGAGCAGTACTTC. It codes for CASSEVSSAYYEQYF. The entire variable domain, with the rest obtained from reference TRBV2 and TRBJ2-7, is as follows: EPEVTQTPSHQVTQMGQEVILRCVPISNHLYFYWYRQILGQKVEFLVSFYNNEISEKSEIFDDQFSVERPDGSNFTLKIRSTKLEDSAMYFCASSEVSSAYYEQYFGPGTRLTVT.

CDR3 DNA: TGTGCCAGCAGTTTATCGTTCAGGGAAGGGGTCAATGAGCAGTTCTTC. Its protein is CASSLSFREGVNEQFF. This rearrangement joins TRBV28 to TRBJ2-1; possible D gene TRBD1, 5 bases. V dropped 1 base and J dropped 6 bases, with 16 bases sitting between them. Germline values: CDR1 MDHEN, CDR2 SYDVKM. This CDR3 is 16 amino acids long. Full variable domain (outside the CDR3, taken from reference TRBV28 and TRBJ2-1): DVKVTQSSRYLVKRTGEKVFLECVQDMDHENMFWYRQDPGLGLRLIYFSYDVKMKEKGDIPEGYSVSREKKERFSLILESASTNQTSMYLCASSLSFREGVNEQFFGPGTRLTVL.

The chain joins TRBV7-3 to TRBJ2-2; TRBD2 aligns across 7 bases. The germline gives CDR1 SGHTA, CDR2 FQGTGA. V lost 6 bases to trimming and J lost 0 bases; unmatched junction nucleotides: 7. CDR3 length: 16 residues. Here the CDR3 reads CASSSGGTTNTGELFF. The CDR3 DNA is TGTGCCAGCAGTTCGGGAGGCACTACGAACACCGGGGAGCTGTTTTTT.

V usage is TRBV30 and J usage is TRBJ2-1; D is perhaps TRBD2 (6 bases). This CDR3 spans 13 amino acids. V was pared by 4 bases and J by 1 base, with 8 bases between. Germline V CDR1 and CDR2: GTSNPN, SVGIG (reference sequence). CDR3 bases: TGTGCCTGGATTGCGGGATCCTACAATGAGCAGTTCTTC. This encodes CAWIAGSYNEQFF.

The CDR3 nucleotides read TGTGCCAGCAGCTTAGACAGGAACACCGGGGAGCTGTTTTTT. Protein: CASSLDRNTGELFF. The chain recombines TRBV11-2 with TRBJ2-2; D uncertain. The CDR3 is 14 amino acids. Germline assignment: CDR1 SGHAT and CDR2 FQNNGV. The V end lost 0 bases, the J end lost 1 base, and 3 bases lay between the germline ends.